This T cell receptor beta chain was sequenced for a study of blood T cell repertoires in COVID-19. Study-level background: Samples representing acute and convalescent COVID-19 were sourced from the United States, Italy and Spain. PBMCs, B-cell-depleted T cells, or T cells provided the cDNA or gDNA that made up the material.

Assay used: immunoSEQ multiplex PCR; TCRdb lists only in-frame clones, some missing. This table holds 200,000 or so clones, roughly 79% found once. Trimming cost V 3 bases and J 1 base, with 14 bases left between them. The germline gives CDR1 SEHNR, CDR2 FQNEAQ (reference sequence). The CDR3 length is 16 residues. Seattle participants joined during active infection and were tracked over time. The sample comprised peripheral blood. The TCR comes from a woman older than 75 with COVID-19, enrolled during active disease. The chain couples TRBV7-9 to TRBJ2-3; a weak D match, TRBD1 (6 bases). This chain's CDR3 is CASSFHRWGRTDTQYF. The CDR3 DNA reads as TGTGCCAGCAGCTTTCATAGGTGGGGGCGCACAGATACGCAGTATTTT.